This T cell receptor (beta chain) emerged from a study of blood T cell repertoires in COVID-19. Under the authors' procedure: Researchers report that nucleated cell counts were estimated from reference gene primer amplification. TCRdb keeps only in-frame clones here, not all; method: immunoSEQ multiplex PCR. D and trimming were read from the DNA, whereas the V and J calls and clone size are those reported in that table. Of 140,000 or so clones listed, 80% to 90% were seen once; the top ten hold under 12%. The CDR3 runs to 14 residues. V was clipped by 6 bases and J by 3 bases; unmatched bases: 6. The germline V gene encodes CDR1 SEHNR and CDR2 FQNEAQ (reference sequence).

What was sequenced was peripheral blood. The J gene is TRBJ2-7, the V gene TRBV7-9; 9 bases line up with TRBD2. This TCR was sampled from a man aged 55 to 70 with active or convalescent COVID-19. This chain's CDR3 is CASRAAGGGYEQYF. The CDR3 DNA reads TGTGCCAGCAGAGCAGCGGGGGGCGGCTACGAGCAGTACTTC.